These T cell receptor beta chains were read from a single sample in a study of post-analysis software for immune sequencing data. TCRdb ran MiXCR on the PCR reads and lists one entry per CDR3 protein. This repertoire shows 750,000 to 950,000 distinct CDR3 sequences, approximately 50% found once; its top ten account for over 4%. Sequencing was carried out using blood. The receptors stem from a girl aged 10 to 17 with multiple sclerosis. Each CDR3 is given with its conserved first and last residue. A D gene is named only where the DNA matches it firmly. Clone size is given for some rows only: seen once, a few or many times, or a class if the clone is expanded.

TGCAGTGCTAGGGAACAGGGTAGCTCCTACAATGAGCAGTTCTTC | CSAREQGSSYNEQFF | TRBV20-1 | . | TRBJ2-1 | .
TGTGCCAGCAGCCCAGGCCTGGGACAGGGAGGACCCTACGAGCAGTACTTC | CASSPGLGQGGPYEQYF | TRBV6-2/TRBV6-3 | . | TRBJ2-7 | TRBD1
TGTGCCAGCAGCCAAGTGGCGGGAGGGCCACACGAGCAGTACTTC | CASSQVAGGPHEQYF | TRBV3-1 | few | TRBJ2-7 | TRBD2
TGCAGTGCTCCCAGGGGCACCCAAGAGACCCAGTACTTC | CSAPRGTQETQYF | TRBV20-1 | . | TRBJ2-5 | .
TGTGCCAGCAGAATGGACAGGGCCATCGGCTGCACCTTC | CASRMDRAIGCTF | TRBV6-5 | once | TRBJ1-2 | TRBD1
TGTGCCAGCAGGCGCTTAGCTGCAGGGCCTGGCTACACCTTC | CASRRLAAGPGYTF | TRBV7-9 | once | TRBJ1-2 | .
TGCAGTGCTAGAGTGCTAACCTCCTACAATGAGCAGTTCTTC | CSARVLTSYNEQFF | TRBV20-1 | . | TRBJ2-1 | .
TGCAGCGTTGGGAGCAGGCTTCGATCCTACGAGCAGTACTTC | CSVGSRLRSYEQYF | TRBV29-1 | . | TRBJ2-7 | .
TGTGCCAGCAGTGTTCAGGGGGCATGGGGCTACACCTTC | CASSVQGAWGYTF | TRBV12-3/TRBV12-4 | once | TRBJ1-2 | TRBD1
TGTGCCAGTAGTTCCCCCGGACAGGGGGTTACCCCCTATAGCAATCAGCCCCAGCATTTT | CASSSPGQGVTPYSNQPQHF | TRBV28 | . | TRBJ1-5 | TRBD1
TGTGCCAGCAGCGAGGACAGTCACTATGGCTACACCTTC | CASSEDSHYGYTF | TRBV9 | few | TRBJ1-2 | .
TGCAGTGCTAAAAGGGATGGTAATCAGCCCCAGCATTTT | CSAKRDGNQPQHF | TRBV20-1 | . | TRBJ1-5 | .
TGTGCCAGCAGCGCCGAAGCGGGGGAAAAACTGTTTTTT | CASSAEAGEKLFF | TRBV11-1 | . | TRBJ1-4 | .
TGCAGCGTTGAAGGACTAGCGGGGACTTCCTACGAGCAGTACTTC | CSVEGLAGTSYEQYF | TRBV29-1 | few | TRBJ2-7 | TRBD2
TGTGCCAGCAGCTTAGTGAGTGGGTCCACCGATGGCTACACCTTC | CASSLVSGSTDGYTF | TRBV7-2 | few | TRBJ1-2 | .
TGTGCCAGCAGGCGGGAGCCGGGACAGTTTAATTCACCCCTCCACTTT | CASRREPGQFNSPLHF | TRBV5-5 | . | TRBJ1-6 | TRBD1
TGCGCCAGCAGCTCTGGGCACGACTACGAGCAGTACTTC | CASSSGHDYEQYF | TRBV5-1 | . | TRBJ2-7 | .
TGTGCCAGCAGCTTAGCGCCTGGGCAGGTTCAGTATTTT | CASSLAPGQVQYF | TRBV7-6 | . | TRBJ2-3 | .
TGCAGCGTTGATACAGTGGGTACGCAGTATTTT | CSVDTVGTQYF | TRBV29-1 | few | TRBJ2-3 | .
TGTGCCAGCAGTTTTTCACAGGGGGGCACAGATACGCAGTATTTT | CASSFSQGGTDTQYF | TRBV27 | . | TRBJ2-3 | TRBD1
TGCAGTGCTAGGACGGGACTAGCGGGGGGGAGTGAGCAGTTCTTC | CSARTGLAGGSEQFF | TRBV20-1 | few | TRBJ2-1 | TRBD2
TGTGCCAGCAGCTCCCCCAGAGGATACCCCTACGAGCAGTACTTC | CASSSPRGYPYEQYF | TRBV7-6 | . | TRBJ2-7 | .
TGCGCCAGCAGCTTCTCCCAGGGTGAAAATGGCTACACCTTC | CASSFSQGENGYTF | TRBV5-1 | . | TRBJ1-2 | .
TGCAGTGCTAGTTCGACTAGCGGGGCCTACGAGCAGTACTTC | CSASSTSGAYEQYF | TRBV20-1 | . | TRBJ2-7 | TRBD2
TGTGCCAGTAACCCGAGACAGCACACCGGGGAGCTGTTTTTT | CASNPRQHTGELFF | TRBV9 | . | TRBJ2-2 | .
TGTGCCAGCAGCTTAGCTCCGGATACTTTCGAGCAGTACTTC | CASSLAPDTFEQYF | TRBV7-2 | . | TRBJ2-7 | .
TGCAGTGCTAGAGGCGGACTAGTTGCAGATACGCAGTATTTT | CSARGGLVADTQYF | TRBV20-1 | . | TRBJ2-3 | TRBD2
TGTGCCAGCAGCTTGGCCCTGACGGAACTCTCCTACGAGCAGGACTTC | CASSLALTELSYEQDF | TRBV7-8 | few | TRBJ2-7 | .
TGTGCCAGCAGTGAAGGGGTCGTCGAGACCCAGTACTTC | CASSEGVVETQYF | TRBV6-1 | . | TRBJ2-5 | .
TGTGCCAGCTCACCACCCGGGTTGAATGGCTACACCTTC | CASSPPGLNGYTF | TRBV18 | . | TRBJ1-2 | .
TGCAGCGTTGGGATGGGCGCCTGGGCGGAAATTCAGTACTTC | CSVGMGAWAEIQYF | TRBV29-1 | . | TRBJ2-4 | .
TGCGCCAGCAGCCAGCATGGACAGGGGGCGGACATTCAGTACTTC | CASSQHGQGADIQYF | TRBV4-1 | . | TRBJ2-4 | TRBD1
TGTGCCAGCAAGGTCCTCGGGATGGCGGGAGTCGACGAGCAGTACTTC | CASKVLGMAGVDEQYF | TRBV2 | . | TRBJ2-7 | TRBD2
TGCAGTGCTAGAAACAGGCTCGAAGGCACTGAAGCTTTCTTT | CSARNRLEGTEAFF | TRBV20-1 | . | TRBJ1-1 | .
TGTGCCAGTAAAGGGGCTAGCGTGGGTCTGGAGTTCTTC | CASKGASVGLEFF | TRBV19 | . | TRBJ2-1 | .
TGTGCCAGCAGCTCCCTAGCGGGGGGCCTCCTCAACAATGAGCAGTTCTTC | CASSSLAGGLLNNEQFF | TRBV11-2 | . | TRBJ2-1 | TRBD2
TGTGCCAGCAGGACAGCGAGCTCCTATAATTCACCCCTCCACTTT | CASRTASSYNSPLHF | TRBV6-5 | . | TRBJ1-6 | .
TGCGCCAGCAGCTTGGACCGGGGGGCCAGTGAGCAGTTCTTC | CASSLDRGASEQFF | TRBV5-1 | few | TRBJ2-1 | .
TGCGCCAGCAGCTTGTCCCTCGGGACAGGGCTCTATGGCTACACCTTC | CASSLSLGTGLYGYTF | TRBV5-1 | once | TRBJ1-2 | TRBD1
TGCAGTGCTTCTCCTTATATCCGAAGCTACGAGCAGTACTTC | CSASPYIRSYEQYF | TRBV20-1 | . | TRBJ2-7 | .
TGCAGTGCTAGAGGCGCCTCTAGCGGGGGGATATACAATGAGCAGTTCTTC | CSARGASSGGIYNEQFF | TRBV20-1 | . | TRBJ2-1 | TRBD2
TGCAGTGCTAGAGCGGGCAGGGCTGAGAATCCCCAGCATTTT | CSARAGRAENPQHF | TRBV20-1 | . | TRBJ1-5 | .
TGTGCCAGCAGTTCGACCCTCGGACAGGGGTATGGCTACACCTTC | CASSSTLGQGYGYTF | TRBV6-5 | . | TRBJ1-2 | TRBD1
TGTGCTAGTGGGCCAGCGGGAGGAAGGACAGATACGCAGTATTTT | CASGPAGGRTDTQYF | TRBV12-5 | few | TRBJ2-3 | TRBD2
TGTGCCAGTAGCCCGGGACGGGACGATCAGCCCCAGCATTTT | CASSPGRDDQPQHF | TRBV19 | . | TRBJ1-5 | .
TGTGCCAGCAGGGGGACAGGGGGATACGCTGAAGCTTTCTTT | CASRGTGGYAEAFF | TRBV6-5 | . | TRBJ1-1 | TRBD1
TGTGCCAGCAGTCCCCTCCGGGGACTCAATCAGCCCCAGCATTTT | CASSPLRGLNQPQHF | TRBV12-3/TRBV12-4 | few | TRBJ1-5 | .
TGTGCCAGCAGCTTAAGGACTAGCGGGGGGGCAGCTGAGCAGTTCTTC | CASSLRTSGGAAEQFF | TRBV7-2 | few | TRBJ2-1 | TRBD2
TGTGCCAGCAGCTCATTGGACCCAGGGAACGAGCAGTACTTC | CASSSLDPGNEQYF | TRBV7-9 | . | TRBJ2-7 | .
TGCGCCAGCAGGGAAGGACAGGGGGCAGGTGAGCAGTTCTTC | CASREGQGAGEQFF | TRBV5-1 | . | TRBJ2-1 | TRBD1
TGTGCCAGCAGTGAACAGGGTGGTGAGCAGTTCTTC | CASSEQGGEQFF | TRBV6-5 | . | TRBJ2-1 | .
TGTGCCAGCAGCCATGGCCGGGACAGGGTCCTAAACTATGGCTACACCTTC | CASSHGRDRVLNYGYTF | TRBV3-1 | . | TRBJ1-2 | TRBD1
TGTGCCAGCAGCTTTAGGCTAGCGGGAGGGCCTTCCTACAATGAGCGGTTCTTC | CASSFRLAGGPSYNERFF | TRBV7-9 | . | TRBJ2-1 | TRBD2
TGCAGCTCGGGAGTGAGCTCCTACAATGAGCAGTTCTTC | CSSGVSSYNEQFF | TRBV20-1 | . | TRBJ2-1 | .
TGTGCCAGCAGCTTGCTGAGGGATGGCTACACCTTC | CASSLLRDGYTF | TRBV7-2 | . | TRBJ1-2 | .
TGCAGTGCTACAGGACCCGGCACAGATACGCAGTATTTT | CSATGPGTDTQYF | TRBV20-1 | . | TRBJ2-3 | .
TGTGCCAGCAGCTTAGCGGGAGTTGGAAAGATGGAGACCCAGTACTTC | CASSLAGVGKMETQYF | TRBV7-2 | . | TRBJ2-5 | .